This T cell receptor beta chain was documented in a study of T cells in Graves' hyperthyroidism and ophthalmopathy. Whole-study context: Sampling of peripheral blood happened at initial diagnosis, prior to any treatment.

This clonotype was detected many times. From germline, CDR1 is GTSNPN and CDR2 SVGIG (reference sequence). This CDR3 is 13 amino acids long. The trim removed 4 bases at V and 2 bases at J, leaving 2 bases unmatched. Exclusion criteria comprised uncontrolled infection, other autoimmune disease, pregnancy or lactation. The authors took PBMCs from 10 ml fresh peripheral blood. Amplification yielded TCR beta CDR3 regions, with RNA transcripts as the source. Carried out on the TCR CDR3, a first-round RT-PCR used the HTBI primer set. One entry per CDR3 protein results from TCRdb running MiXCR on the multiplex PCR reads. This table has some 500,000 distinct CDR3 sequences, around 22% appearing once.

V usage is TRBV30 and J usage is TRBJ2-7; TRBD2 agrees at 10 bases. The clonotype was recovered from a woman younger than 45 with Graves' ophthalmopathy. The sequenced sample consisted of blood. CDR3 protein: CAWTTSGAYEQYF. CDR3 sequence (DNA): TGTGCCTGGACCACTAGCGGGGCCTACGAGCAGTACTTC.